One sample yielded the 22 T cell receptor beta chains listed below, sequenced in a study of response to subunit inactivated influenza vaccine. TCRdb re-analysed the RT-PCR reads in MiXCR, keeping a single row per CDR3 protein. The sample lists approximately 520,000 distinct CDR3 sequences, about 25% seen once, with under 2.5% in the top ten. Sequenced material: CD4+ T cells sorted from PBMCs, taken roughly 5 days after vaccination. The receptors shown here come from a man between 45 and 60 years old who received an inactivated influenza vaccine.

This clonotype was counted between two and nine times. The CDR3 nucleotides read TGTGCCAGCAGTTACGGGGACACAAAATACAATGAGCAGTTCTTC. This codes for CASSYGDTKYNEQFF. The chain employs TRBV6-5 and TRBJ2-1; a weak D match, TRBD1 (6 bases). The CDR3 has 15 residues. Germline loops: CDR1 MNHEY, CDR2 SVGAGI. Between the trimmed V and J ends, which lost 2 bases and 4 bases, there was a span of 12 bases.

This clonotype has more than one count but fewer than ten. The CDR3 loop is CASRRTGRNEKLFF. The CDR3 region has the DNA TGTGCCAGCAGAAGGACAGGGCGAAATGAAAAACTGTTTTTT. The chain recombines TRBV27 with TRBJ1-4; 8 positions match TRBD1. The CDR3 runs to 14 residues. V lost 6 bases and J lost 5; bases outside the gene matches: 5. Per germline, CDR1 MNHEY and CDR2 SMNVEV (reference sequence).

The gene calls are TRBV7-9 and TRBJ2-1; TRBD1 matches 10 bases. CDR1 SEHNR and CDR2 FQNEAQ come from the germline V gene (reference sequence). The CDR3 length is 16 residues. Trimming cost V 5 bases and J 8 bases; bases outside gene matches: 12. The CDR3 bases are TGTGCCAGCAGCGCGCTTCCGGGACAGGGGATCGATGAGCAGTTCTTC. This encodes CASSALPGQGIDEQFF.

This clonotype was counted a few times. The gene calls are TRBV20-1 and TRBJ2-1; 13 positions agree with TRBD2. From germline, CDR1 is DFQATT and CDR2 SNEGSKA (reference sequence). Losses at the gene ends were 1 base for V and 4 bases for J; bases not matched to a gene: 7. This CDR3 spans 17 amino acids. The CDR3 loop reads CSARGRGLAGKYNEQFF. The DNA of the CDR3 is TGCAGTGCTAGAGGCAGGGGACTAGCGGGGAAGTACAATGAGCAGTTCTTC.

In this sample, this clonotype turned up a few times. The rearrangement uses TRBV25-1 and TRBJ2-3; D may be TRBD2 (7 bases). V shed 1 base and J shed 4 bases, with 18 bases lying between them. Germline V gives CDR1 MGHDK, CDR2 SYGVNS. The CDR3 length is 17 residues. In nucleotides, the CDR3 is TGTGCCAGCAGTGAATTGGATGGCGGGGGCGCATCAGATACGCAGTATTTT. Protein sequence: CASSELDGGGASDTQYF.

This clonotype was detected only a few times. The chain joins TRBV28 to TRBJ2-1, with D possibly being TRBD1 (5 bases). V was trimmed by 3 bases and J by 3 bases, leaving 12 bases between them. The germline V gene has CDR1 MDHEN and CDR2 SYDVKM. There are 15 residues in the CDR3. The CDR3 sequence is CASSLPGKGYNEQFF. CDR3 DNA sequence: TGTGCCAGCAGTTTGCCAGGGAAGGGCTACAATGAGCAGTTCTTC.

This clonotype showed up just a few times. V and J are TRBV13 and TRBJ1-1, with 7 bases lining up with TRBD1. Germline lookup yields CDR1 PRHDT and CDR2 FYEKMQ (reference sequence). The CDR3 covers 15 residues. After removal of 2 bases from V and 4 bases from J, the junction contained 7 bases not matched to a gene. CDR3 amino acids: CASSLKRQGTTEAFF. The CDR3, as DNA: TGTGCCAGCAGCTTAAAAAGACAGGGAACCACTGAAGCTTTCTTT.

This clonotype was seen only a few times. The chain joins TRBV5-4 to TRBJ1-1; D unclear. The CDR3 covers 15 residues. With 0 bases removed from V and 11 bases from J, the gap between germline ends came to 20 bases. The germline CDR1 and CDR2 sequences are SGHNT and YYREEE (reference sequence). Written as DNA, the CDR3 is TGTGCCAGCAGCTTGGCTCGGGCGCTCATCCAAGAGGCTTTCTTT. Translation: CASSLARALIQEAFF. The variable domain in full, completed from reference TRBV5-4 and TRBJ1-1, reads ETGVTQSPTHLIKTRGQQVTLRCSSQSGHNTVSWYQQALGQGPQFIFQYYREEENGRGNFPPRFSGLQFPNYSSELNVNALELDDSALYLCASSLARALIQEAFFGQGTRLTVV.

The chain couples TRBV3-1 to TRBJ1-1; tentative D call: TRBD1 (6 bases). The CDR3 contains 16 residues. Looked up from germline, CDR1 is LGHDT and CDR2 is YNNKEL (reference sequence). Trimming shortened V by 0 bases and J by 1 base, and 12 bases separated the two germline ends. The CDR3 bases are TGTGCCAGCAGCCAAGAGAGCAGGGGCCGGAACACTGAAGCTTTCTTT. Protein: CASSQESRGRNTEAFF.

CDR3 residues: CASSLTRGAYEQYF. The CDR3 DNA is TGTGCCAGCAGCTTAACGCGGGGGGCCTACGAGCAGTACTTC. This rearrangement joins TRBV11-2 to TRBJ2-7; 8 bases are a match to TRBD2. Germline lookup yields CDR1 SGHAT and CDR2 FQNNGV. The CDR3 has 14 residues. The J segment lost 2 bases and the V segment lost 2 bases, leaving 2 bases of the junction unmatched.

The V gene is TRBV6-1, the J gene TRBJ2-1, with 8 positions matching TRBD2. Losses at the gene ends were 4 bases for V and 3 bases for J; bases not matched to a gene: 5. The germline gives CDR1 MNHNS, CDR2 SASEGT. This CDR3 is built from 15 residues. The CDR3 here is CASSGTSGVYNEQFF. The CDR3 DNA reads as TGTGCCAGCAGTGGTACTAGCGGAGTCTACAATGAGCAGTTCTTC.

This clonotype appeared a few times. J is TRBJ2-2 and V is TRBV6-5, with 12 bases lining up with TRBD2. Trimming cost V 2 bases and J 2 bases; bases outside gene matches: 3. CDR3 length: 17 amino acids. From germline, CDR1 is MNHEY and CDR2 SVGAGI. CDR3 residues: CASSYTGLAGNTGELFF. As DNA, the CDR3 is TGTGCCAGCAGTTACACCGGACTAGCGGGAAACACCGGGGAGCTGTTTTTT.

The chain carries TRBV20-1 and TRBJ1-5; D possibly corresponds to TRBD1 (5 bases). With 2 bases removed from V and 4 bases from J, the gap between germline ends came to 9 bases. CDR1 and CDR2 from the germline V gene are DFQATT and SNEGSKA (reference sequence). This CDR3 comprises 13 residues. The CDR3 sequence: CSARSGQNQPQHF. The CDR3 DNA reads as TGCAGTGCTAGATCAGGACAAAATCAGCCCCAGCATTTT.

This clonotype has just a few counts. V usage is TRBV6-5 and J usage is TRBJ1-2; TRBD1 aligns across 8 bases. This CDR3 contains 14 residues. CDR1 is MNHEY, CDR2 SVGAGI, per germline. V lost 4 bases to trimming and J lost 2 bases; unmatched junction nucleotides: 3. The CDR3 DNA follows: TGTGCCAGCAGTTCCCGGGACAGGAACTATGGCTACACCTTC. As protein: CASSSRDRNYGYTF.

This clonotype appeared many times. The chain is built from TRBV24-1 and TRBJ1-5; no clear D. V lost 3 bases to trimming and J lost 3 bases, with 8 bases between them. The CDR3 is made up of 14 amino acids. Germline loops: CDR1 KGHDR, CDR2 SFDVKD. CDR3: CATSDSGVNQPQHF. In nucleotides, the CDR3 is TGTGCCACCAGTGATAGCGGGGTCAATCAGCCCCAGCATTTT.

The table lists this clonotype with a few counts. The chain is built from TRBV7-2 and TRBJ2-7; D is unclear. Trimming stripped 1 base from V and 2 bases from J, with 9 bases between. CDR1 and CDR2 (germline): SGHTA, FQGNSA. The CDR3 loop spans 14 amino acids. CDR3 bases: TGTGCCAGCAGCTTAGAACGGTTCACCTACGAGCAGTACTTC. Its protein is CASSLERFTYEQYF.

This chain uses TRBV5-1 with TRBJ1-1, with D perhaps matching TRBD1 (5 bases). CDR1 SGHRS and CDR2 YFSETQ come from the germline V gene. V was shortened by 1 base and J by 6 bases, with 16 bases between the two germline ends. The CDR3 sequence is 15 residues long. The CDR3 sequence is CASSLFSVGTAEAFF. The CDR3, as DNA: TGCGCCAGCAGCTTGTTTTCAGTGGGGACGGCTGAAGCTTTCTTT.

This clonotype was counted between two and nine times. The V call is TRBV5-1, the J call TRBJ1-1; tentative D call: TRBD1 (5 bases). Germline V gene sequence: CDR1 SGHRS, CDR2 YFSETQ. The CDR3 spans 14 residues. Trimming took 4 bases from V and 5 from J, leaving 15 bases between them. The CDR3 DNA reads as TGCGCCAGCAGCGGGGGGACGTTAGAAACTGAAGCTTTCTTT. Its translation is CASSGGTLETEAFF. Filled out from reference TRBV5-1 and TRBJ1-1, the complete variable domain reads KAGVTQTPRYLIKTRGQQVTLSCSPISGHRSVSWYQQTPGQGLQFLFEYFSETQRNKGNFPGRFSGRQFSNSRSEMNVSTLELGDSALYLCASSGGTLETEAFFGQGTRLTVV.

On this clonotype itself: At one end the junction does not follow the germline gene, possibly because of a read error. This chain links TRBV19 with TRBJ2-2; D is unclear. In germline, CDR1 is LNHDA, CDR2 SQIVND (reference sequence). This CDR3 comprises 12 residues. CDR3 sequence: CASNINTGELFF. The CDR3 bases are TGTGCCAGTAATATAAACACCGGGGAGCTGTTTTTT.

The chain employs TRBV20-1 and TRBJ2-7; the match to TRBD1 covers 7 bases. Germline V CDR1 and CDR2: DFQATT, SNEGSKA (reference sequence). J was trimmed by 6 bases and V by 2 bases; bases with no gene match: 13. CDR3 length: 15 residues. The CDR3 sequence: CSARRGQPQGVEQYF. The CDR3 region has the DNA TGCAGTGCTAGAAGGGGACAGCCCCAAGGTGTCGAGCAGTACTTC.

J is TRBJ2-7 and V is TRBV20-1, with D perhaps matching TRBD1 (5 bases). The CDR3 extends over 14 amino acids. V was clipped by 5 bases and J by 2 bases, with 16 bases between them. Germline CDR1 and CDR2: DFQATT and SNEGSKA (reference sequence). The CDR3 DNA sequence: TGCAGTGCTCCAAGACAGCCCTTAGCCTACGAGCAGTACTTC. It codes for CSAPRQPLAYEQYF.

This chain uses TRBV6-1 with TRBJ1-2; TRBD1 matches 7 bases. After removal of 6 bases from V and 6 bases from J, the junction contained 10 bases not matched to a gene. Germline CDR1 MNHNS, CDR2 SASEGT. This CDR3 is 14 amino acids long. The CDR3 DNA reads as TGTGCCAGCAGGGAATCGGACAGGCCCCATGGCTACACCTTC. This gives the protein CASRESDRPHGYTF.